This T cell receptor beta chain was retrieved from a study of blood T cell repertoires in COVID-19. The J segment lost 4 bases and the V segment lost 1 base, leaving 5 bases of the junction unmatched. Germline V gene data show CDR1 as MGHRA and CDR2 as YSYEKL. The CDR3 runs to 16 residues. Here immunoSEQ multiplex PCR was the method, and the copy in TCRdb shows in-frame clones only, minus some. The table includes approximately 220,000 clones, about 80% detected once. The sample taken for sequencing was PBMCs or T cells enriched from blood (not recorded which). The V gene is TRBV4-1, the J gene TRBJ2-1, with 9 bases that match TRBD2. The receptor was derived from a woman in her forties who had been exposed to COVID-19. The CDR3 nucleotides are TGCGCCAGCAGCCAAGGGGCTAGCGGGACGTACAATGAGCAGTTCTTC. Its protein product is CASSQGASGTYNEQFF.